This T cell receptor beta chain was recorded in a study of technical replicates of blood from a handful of donors. TCRdb's copy holds only in-frame clones and misses some; the assay was immunoSEQ multiplex PCR. The profile shows more than 90,000 clones, under 97% of them singletons. This CDR3 spans 15 amino acids. J was trimmed by 7 bases and V by 6 bases; bases with no gene match: 12. Looked up from germline, CDR1 is MRHNA and CDR2 is SNTAGT. This receptor was taken from a human donor in good health. The source material was T cells isolated from PBMCs. The V call is TRBV6-4, the J call TRBJ2-1; 7 bases match TRBD2. CDR3 nucleotides: TGTGCCAGCAGCCCACTTCCGGGAGGAGGGAATGAGCAGTTCTTC. This translates into CASSPLPGGGNEQFF.